One and the same sample provided the 15 T cell receptor beta chains below, sequenced in a study of cytomegalovirus exposure and HLA in healthy donors. This table comes from immunoSEQ multiplex PCR, and its TCRdb copy is limited to in-frame clones, with some not included. The table has fewer than 120,000 clones, more than 75% seen once. The sequencing sample was made of PBMCs. The receptors here all came from a woman younger than 45 in good health and CMV-seropositive.

This clone was found once. The chain employs TRBV9 and TRBJ2-1; 8 positions match TRBD2. Germline V gives CDR1 SGDLS, CDR2 YYNGEE. There are 19 residues in the CDR3. With 3 bases clipped from V and 1 base from J, the junction kept 15 bases outside the gene matches. The DNA of the CDR3 is TGTGCCAGCAGCGCCACAGGACTTGCTAGCGGGCGATCCTACAATGAGCAGTTCTTC. It translates to CASSATGLASGRSYNEQFF.

The chain recombines TRBV7-9 with TRBJ1-2, with 7 nucleotides matching TRBD1. V was clipped by 1 base and J by 4 bases; unmatched bases: 3. Germline-derived CDR1 and CDR2 are SEHNR and FQNEAQ (reference sequence). This CDR3 has 14 amino acids. The chain's CDR3 is CASSLETGSYGYTF. As DNA, the CDR3 is TGTGCCAGCAGCTTAGAGACAGGGAGCTATGGCTACACCTTC. Full variable domain (missing parts from reference TRBV7-9 and TRBJ1-2): DTGVSQNPRHKITKRGQNVTFRCDPISEHNRLYWYRQTLGQGPEFLTYFQNEAQLEKSRLLSDRFSAERPKGSFSTLEIQRTEQGDSAMYLCASSLETGSYGYTFGSGTRLTVV.

V gene TRBV20-1 combines with J gene TRBJ2-7; D perhaps matches TRBD2 (7 bases). The ends were cut back, 2 bases at V and 10 bases at J, with 12 bases in the middle. The CDR3 has 11 amino acids. The germline V gene has CDR1 DFQATT and CDR2 SNEGSKA (reference sequence). CDR3: CSARWEGDQYF. The CDR3 DNA is TGCAGTGCTAGATGGGAGGGGGACCAGTACTTC.

The chain couples TRBV4-2 to TRBJ2-1, with 9 positions matching TRBD2. The CDR3 runs to 17 residues. V gave up 2 bases and J gave up 2 bases; unmatched junction bases: 7. The germline gives CDR1 LGHNA, CDR2 YNFKEQ. The DNA for the CDR3 is TGTGCCAGCAGCCAAAAGTCTAGCGGGACCACCTACAATGAGCAGTTCTTC. Translating it yields CASSQKSSGTTYNEQFF.

The rearrangement links TRBV30 to TRBJ2-2; TRBD2 matches 7 bases. The V and J ends lost 3 bases and 6 bases, in that order; junction bases with no gene match: 16. The germline V gene has CDR1 GTSNPN and CDR2 SVGIG (reference sequence). The CDR3 consists of 17 residues. The CDR3: CAWSAFVRDYQAGELFF. CDR3 DNA: TGTGCCTGGAGCGCCTTTGTGCGGGACTACCAAGCCGGGGAGCTGTTTTTT.

The chain recombines TRBV7-2 with TRBJ2-7; 8 bases match TRBD2. The germline CDR1 and CDR2 sequences are SGHTA and FQGNSA. V lost 5 bases, J lost 0 bases, and 6 bases stayed unmatched. The CDR3 is 15 amino acids. CDR3: CASSEAGGYSYEQYF. The CDR3, as DNA: TGTGCCAGCAGCGAGGCGGGAGGCTACTCCTACGAGCAGTACTTC.

The chain carries TRBV20-1 and TRBJ2-1; 7 positions match TRBD1. The CDR3 has 11 residues. Unmatched junction bases numbered 4, after V lost 6 bases and J lost 8 bases. From germline, CDR1 is DFQATT and CDR2 SNEGSKA (reference sequence). CDR3 DNA sequence: TGCAGTGCAAACAGGGGAGATGAGCAGTTCTTC. Amino acid sequence: CSANRGDEQFF.

The chain uses TRBV10-3 and TRBJ1-1; D unclear. The CDR3 totals 13 residues. Trimming removed 7 bases from V and 1 base from J, with 10 bases in between. The germline V gene encodes CDR1 ENHRY and CDR2 SYGVKD. CDR3 loop: CAITPGKNTEAFF. In DNA, the CDR3 is TGTGCCATCACGCCGGGAAAGAACACTGAAGCTTTCTTT.

The chain couples TRBV7-3 to TRBJ2-3; D remains ambiguous. Germline CDR1 is SGHTA and CDR2 is FQGTGA. The CDR3 totals 14 residues. The V end was cut by 3 bases, the J end by 0 bases, with 7 bases between. CDR3 coding DNA: TGTGCCAGCAGCTTTCACAGTAGCACAGATACGCAGTATTTT. This codes for CASSFHSSTDTQYF. Supplemented by reference TRBV7-3 and TRBJ2-3, the full variable domain reads GAGVSQTPSNKVTEKGKYVELRCDPISGHTALYWYRQSLGQGPEFLIYFQGTGAADDSGLPNDRFFAVRPEGSVSTLKIQRTERGDSAVYLCASSFHSSTDTQYFGPGTRLTVL.

V and J are TRBV7-3 and TRBJ2-5, with D maybe TRBD2 (6 bases). Trimming removed 5 bases from V and 5 bases from J, with 18 bases in between. The CDR3 loop spans 15 amino acids. Germline V gene lookup returns CDR1 SGHTA and CDR2 FQGTGA. This chain's CDR3 is CASSAIGGSRETQYF. As DNA, the CDR3 is TGTGCCAGCAGCGCTATTGGGGGGTCAAGGGAGACCCAGTACTTC.

This chain links TRBV9 with TRBJ2-1, with D hard to call. The V end lost 8 bases, the J end lost 5 bases, and 11 bases lay between the germline ends. Per germline, CDR1 SGDLS and CDR2 YYNGEE. CDR3 length: 12 residues. The CDR3 DNA reads as TGTGCCAGTACTACTGGTAACAATGAGCAGTTCTTC. Residues: CASTTGNNEQFF.

This chain joins TRBV15 and TRBJ2-7, with unresolved D. Trimming stripped 3 bases from V and 6 bases from J, with 21 bases between. This CDR3 has 16 amino acids. Germline CDR1 reads LNHNV; CDR2 reads YYDKDF (reference sequence). The CDR3 here is CATSRDGSIGASEQYF. The CDR3 DNA reads TGTGCCACCAGCAGGGATGGGTCGATCGGAGCATCCGAGCAGTACTTC.

The V call is TRBV7-3, the J call TRBJ1-1; TRBD1 is a possible D gene (5 bases). The CDR3 has 13 residues. Germline loops: CDR1 SGHTA, CDR2 FQGTGA. Deletions cut 5 bases from V and 4 bases from J, with 11 bases between. CDR3 region: CASSQQGGTEAFF. The CDR3 DNA sequence: TGTGCCAGCAGCCAGCAGGGTGGCACTGAAGCTTTCTTT.

The chain combines TRBV6-1 with TRBJ2-7; D is possibly TRBD2 (5 bases). The CDR3 sequence is 14 residues long. The V end lost 1 base, the J end lost 7 bases, and 14 bases lay between the germline ends. CDR1 is MNHNS and CDR2 is SASEGT in the germline V gene. The CDR3 reads CASSEVSRGPEQYF. CDR3 DNA sequence: TGTGCCAGCAGTGAAGTTTCTCGGGGTCCTGAGCAGTACTTC.

V is TRBV7-9 and J is TRBJ2-7; 8 bases line up with TRBD1. This CDR3 is built from 16 residues. V was clipped by 4 bases and J by 0 bases; unmatched bases: 8. Germline V CDR1 and CDR2: SEHNR, FQNEAQ (reference sequence). The CDR3 nucleotides read TGTGCCAGCAGCTACTGGACAGGGAAAAGCTCCTACGAGCAGTACTTC. It yields the protein CASSYWTGKSSYEQYF. The full variable domain, its missing parts supplied by reference TRBV7-9 and TRBJ2-7, is DTGVSQNPRHKITKRGQNVTFRCDPISEHNRLYWYRQTLGQGPEFLTYFQNEAQLEKSRLLSDRFSAERPKGSFSTLEIQRTEQGDSAMYLCASSYWTGKSSYEQYFGPGTRLTVT.